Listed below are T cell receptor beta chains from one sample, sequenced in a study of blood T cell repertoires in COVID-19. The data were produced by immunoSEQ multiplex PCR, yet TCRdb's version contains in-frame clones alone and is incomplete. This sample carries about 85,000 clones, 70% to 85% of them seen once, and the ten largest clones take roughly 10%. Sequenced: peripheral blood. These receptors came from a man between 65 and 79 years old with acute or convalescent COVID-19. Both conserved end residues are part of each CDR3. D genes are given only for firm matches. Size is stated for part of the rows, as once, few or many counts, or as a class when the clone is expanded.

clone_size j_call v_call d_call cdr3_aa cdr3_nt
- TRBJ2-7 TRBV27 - CASSLSGRSYEQYF TGTGCCAGCAGTTTGAGCGGCAGATCCTACGAGCAGTACTTC
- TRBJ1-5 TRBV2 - CASRRQVLRNQPQHF TGTGCCAGCCGAAGACAGGTTTTACGGAATCAGCCCCAGCATTTT
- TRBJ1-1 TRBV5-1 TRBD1 CASRETGGLNTEAFF TGCGCCAGCCGCGAAACAGGGGGGTTGAACACTGAAGCTTTCTTT
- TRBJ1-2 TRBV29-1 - CSAREAGGYTF TGCAGCGCCCGAGAGGCGGGCGGCTACACCTTC
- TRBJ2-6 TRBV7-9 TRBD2 CASSPSGGALNSGANVLTF TGTGCCAGCAGCCCTAGCGGGGGGGCCCTTAACTCTGGGGCCAACGTCCTGACTTTC
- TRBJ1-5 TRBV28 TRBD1 CASSSGGSRLNRWF TGTGCCAGCAGTTCAGGGGGGTCGCGGCTGAATCGGTGGTTT
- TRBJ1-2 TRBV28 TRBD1 CAARQGINYGYTF TGTGCCGCCCGACAGGGGATTAACTATGGCTACACCTTC
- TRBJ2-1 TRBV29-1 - CSVVRDNYNEQFF TGCAGCGTTGTAAGGGACAACTACAATGAGCAGTTCTTC
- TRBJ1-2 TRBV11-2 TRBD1 CASSGGGYGYTF TGTGCCAGCAGCGGAGGGGGCTACGGCTACACCTTC
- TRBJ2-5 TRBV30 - CAWRGWGRVSKTQYF TGTGCCTGGAGGGGGTGGGGCAGGGTGTCGAAGACCCAGTACTTC
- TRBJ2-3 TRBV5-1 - CASSLGGLWDTQYF TGCGCCAGCAGCTTAGGAGGTTTGTGGGATACGCAGTATTTT
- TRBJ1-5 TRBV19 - CASSIWQLNQPQHF TGTGCCAGTAGTATATGGCAGTTGAATCAGCCCCAGCATTTT
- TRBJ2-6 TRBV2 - CASSVKGSGANVLTF TGTGCCAGCAGTGTGAAGGGGTCGGGGGCCAACGTCCTGACTTTC
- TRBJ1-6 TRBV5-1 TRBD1 CASSSDRARSPLHF TGCGCCAGCAGCTCCGACAGGGCGCGTTCACCCCTCCACTTT
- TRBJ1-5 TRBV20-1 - CSASPHRGRLSNQPQHF TGCAGTGCTAGTCCCCACCGGGGAAGGCTGAGCAATCAGCCCCAGCATTTT
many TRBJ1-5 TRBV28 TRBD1 CASRRQGSNQPQHF TGTGCCAGCAGAAGACAGGGTAGCAATCAGCCCCAGCATTTT
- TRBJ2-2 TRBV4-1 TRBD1 CASSQEPQGAATGELFF TGCGCCAGCAGCCAAGAGCCCCAGGGGGCGGCCACCGGGGAGCTGTTTTTT
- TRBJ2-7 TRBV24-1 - CATSQSWHGEQYF TGTGCCACCAGTCAGTCATGGCATGGCGAGCAGTACTTC
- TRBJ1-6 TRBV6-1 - CASSEAAGPRPSPLHF TGTGCCAGCAGTGAAGCGGCGGGCCCTAGACCATCACCCCTCCACTTT
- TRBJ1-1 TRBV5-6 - CASSLPPGETEAFF TGTGCCAGCAGCTTGCCCCCGGGGGAAACTGAAGCTTTCTTT
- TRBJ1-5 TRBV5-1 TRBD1 CASSLRDRGLQPQHF TGCGCCAGCAGCCTCCGGGACAGGGGTCTCCAGCCCCAGCATTTT
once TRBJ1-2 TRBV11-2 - CASSSTSHLGYTF TGTGCCAGCAGCTCAACTAGCCACTTGGGCTACACCTTC
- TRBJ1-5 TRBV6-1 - CASSEFTVYSNQPQHF TGTGCCAGCAGTGAATTCACAGTATATAGCAATCAGCCCCAGCATTTT
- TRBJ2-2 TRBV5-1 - CASTPTGWGTGELFF TGCGCCAGCACCCCGACGGGGTGGGGCACCGGGGAGCTGTTTTTT
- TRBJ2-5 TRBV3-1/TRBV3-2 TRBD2 CASSLTGGKETQYF TGTGCCAGCAGCCTCACGGGGGGAAAAGAGACCCAGTACTTC
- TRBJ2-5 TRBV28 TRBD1 CASSSSGGPDQETQYF TGTGCCAGCAGTTCTTCAGGGGGCCCGGACCAAGAGACCCAGTACTTC
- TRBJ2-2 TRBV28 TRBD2 CASGGGDTGELFF TGTGCCAGCGGGGGAGGGGACACCGGGGAGCTGTTTTTT